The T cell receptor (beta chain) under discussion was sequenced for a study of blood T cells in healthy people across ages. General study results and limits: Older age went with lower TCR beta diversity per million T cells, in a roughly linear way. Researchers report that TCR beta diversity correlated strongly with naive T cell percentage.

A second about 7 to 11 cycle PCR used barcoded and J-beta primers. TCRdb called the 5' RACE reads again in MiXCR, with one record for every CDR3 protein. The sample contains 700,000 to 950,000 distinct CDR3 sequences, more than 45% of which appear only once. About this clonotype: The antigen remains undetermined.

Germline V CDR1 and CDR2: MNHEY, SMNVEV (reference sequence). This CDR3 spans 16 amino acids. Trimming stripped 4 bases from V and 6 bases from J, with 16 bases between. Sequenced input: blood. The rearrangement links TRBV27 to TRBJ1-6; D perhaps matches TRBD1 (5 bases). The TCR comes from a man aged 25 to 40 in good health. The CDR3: CASSSYGTESNSPLHF. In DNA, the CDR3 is TGTGCCAGCAGTTCATACGGGACGGAAAGTAATTCACCCCTCCACTTT.